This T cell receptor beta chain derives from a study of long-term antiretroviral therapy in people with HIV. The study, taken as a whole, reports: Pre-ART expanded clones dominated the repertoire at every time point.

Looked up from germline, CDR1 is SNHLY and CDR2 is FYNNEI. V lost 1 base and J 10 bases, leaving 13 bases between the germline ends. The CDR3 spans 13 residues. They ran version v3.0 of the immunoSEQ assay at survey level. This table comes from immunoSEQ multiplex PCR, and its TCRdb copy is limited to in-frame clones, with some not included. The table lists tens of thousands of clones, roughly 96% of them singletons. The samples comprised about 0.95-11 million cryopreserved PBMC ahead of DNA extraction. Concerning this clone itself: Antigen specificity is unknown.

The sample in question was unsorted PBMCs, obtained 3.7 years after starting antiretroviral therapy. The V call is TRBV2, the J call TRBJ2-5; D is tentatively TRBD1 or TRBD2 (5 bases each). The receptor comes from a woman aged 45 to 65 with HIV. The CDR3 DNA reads TGTGCCAGCAGTGAAGGACAAAGGGGAGACCAGTACTTC. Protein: CASSEGQRGDQYF.